This T cell receptor (beta chain) was identified in a study of T-cell memory formation after mild COVID-19. Study summary: The study found TCR clusters largely donor specific.

V lost 7 bases and J 4 bases, leaving 11 bases between the germline ends. The CDR3 spans 13 residues. Germline loops: CDR1 LNHNV, CDR2 YYDKDF (reference sequence). TCRdb reprocessed the 5' RACE reads via MiXCR and lists one record per CDR3 protein. The sample consists of about 430,000 distinct CDR3 sequences, more than 20% of them appearing once. The sample holds a few counts of this clonotype. The V call is TRBV15, the J call TRBJ1-3; D might be TRBD1 (5 bases). The origin of this receptor is an adult woman who had mild COVID-19 (a few samples of this study predate the infection). Cell type and time point are not known. The specimen sequenced was PBMCs or a T cell subset sorted from them (not recorded which). The chain's CDR3 is CATTGVEGNTIYF. The CDR3 bases are TGTGCCACCACGGGGGTGGAAGGAAACACCATATATTTT.